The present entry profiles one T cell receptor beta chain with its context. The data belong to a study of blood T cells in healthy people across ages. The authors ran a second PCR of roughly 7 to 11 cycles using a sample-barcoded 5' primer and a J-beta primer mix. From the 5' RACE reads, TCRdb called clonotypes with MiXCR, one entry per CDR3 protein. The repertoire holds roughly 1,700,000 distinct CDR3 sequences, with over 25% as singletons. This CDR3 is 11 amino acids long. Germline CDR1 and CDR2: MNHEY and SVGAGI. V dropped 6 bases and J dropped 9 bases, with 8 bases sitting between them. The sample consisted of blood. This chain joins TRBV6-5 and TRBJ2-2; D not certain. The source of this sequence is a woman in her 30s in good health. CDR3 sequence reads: CASRKNRELFF. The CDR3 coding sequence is TGTGCCAGCAGGAAAAACAGGGAGCTGTTTTTT.